This is a list of T cell receptor beta chains from one sample in a study of sequential checkpoint blockade in melanoma. Clones were read by immunoSEQ multiplex PCR, and TCRdb kept only the in-frame ones, dropping some. The data hold some 20,000 clones, with roughly 82% observed a single time. Source: CD8+ T cells sorted from blood (inferred from file names), taken from a patient given nivolumab and ipilimumab in sequence. Receptor source: a human donor with melanoma. Both conserved end residues are part of each CDR3. D genes are given only for firm matches. The size entry is marked missing in some rows and otherwise reads once, few, many or a size class.

>19|TRBV4-3|TRBJ1-1|.|.
TGCGCCAGCAGCCAAGATTGGTACATCGCCAGGGTGAGGAACACTGAAGCTTTCTTT
CASSQDWYIARVRNTEAFF
>16|TRBV7-9|TRBJ1-3|TRBD1|once
TGTGCCAGCAGCTTAGCCGGGGACAGGTCTGGAAACACCATATATTTT
CASSLAGDRSGNTIYF
>16|TRBV7-9|TRBJ2-1|.|once
TGTGCCAGCAGCACCAGGCGTGGGGGGGCCCTCGCTGAGCAGTTCTTC
CASSTRRGGALAEQFF
>18|TRBV13|TRBJ2-1|TRBD2|few
TGTGCCAGCAGCTTAGTTTTTGGTAGCGGGGGCTCCTACAATGAGCAGTTCTTC
CASSLVFGSGGSYNEQFF
>14|TRBV5-5|TRBJ2-7|.|.
TGTGCCAGCAGCTTGGGACATCTCTCCTACGAGCAGTACTTC
CASSLGHLSYEQYF
>15|TRBV4-2|TRBJ2-7|TRBD2|.
TGTGCCAGCAGCCACCTACTAGCGGGGACCTACGAGCAGTACTTC
CASSHLLAGTYEQYF
>13|TRBV27|TRBJ2-7|.|.
TGTGCCAGCAGTTCGCCCAGCTCCTACGAGCAGTACTTC
CASSSPSSYEQYF
>13|TRBV27|TRBJ2-7|.|.
TGTGCCAGCAGTTTAGGGGCCCTCAGCGAGCAGTACTTC
CASSLGALSEQYF
>14|TRBV6-5|TRBJ1-5|TRBD1|.
TGTGCCAGCAACGAGGGGGCGGGCAATCAGCCCCAGCATTTT
CASNEGAGNQPQHF
>18|TRBV6-1|TRBJ2-3|TRBD2|.
TGTGCCAGCAGTGAAGATGGTTGGGGCGGGGGGATCGCAGATACGCAGTATTTT
CASSEDGWGGGIADTQYF
>18|TRBV4-1|TRBJ1-5|TRBD1|.
TGCGCCAGCAGCCAAGAGGGGCAGGGGGCGAGGAGCAATCAGCCCCAGCATTTT
CASSQEGQGARSNQPQHF
>14|TRBV13|TRBJ2-5|.|.
TGTGCCAGCAGCGCCACCGGGTCCCAAGAGACCCAGTACTTC
CASSATGSQETQYF
>16|TRBV6-5|TRBJ2-1|TRBD2|.
TGTGCCAGCAGTTACTCCGGGACTAGCTCCTACAATGAGCAGTTCTTC
CASSYSGTSSYNEQFF
>16|TRBV5-8|TRBJ1-4|TRBD1|.
TGTGCCAGCAGCTTAAAGACAGGGGGCGCGTATGAAAAACTGTTTTTT
CASSLKTGGAYEKLFF
>16|TRBV5-8|TRBJ1-5|.|.
TGTGCCAGCAGCCAACTGGGAACAGGGCCTAATCAGCCCCAGCATTTT
CASSQLGTGPNQPQHF
>15|TRBV28|TRBJ2-7|TRBD1|.
TGTGCCAGCAGCTGGCCCCGGGACAGGGGAATCGAGCAGTACTTC
CASSWPRDRGIEQYF
>16|TRBV11-1|TRBJ2-7|.|.
TGTGCCAGCAGCTTAGCCTCTTCCAGGCCAGGGTCGGGGCAGTACTTC
CASSLASSRPGSGQYF
>13|TRBV29-1|TRBJ1-1|TRBD1|.
TGCAGCGTGGAACAGGGGGCTTCCACTGAAGCTTTCTTT
CSVEQGASTEAFF
>17|TRBV10-3|TRBJ2-2|TRBD1|.
TGTGCCATCAGCTGGCCCGACAGGGGGCCGAACACCGGGGAGCTGTTTTTT
CAISWPDRGPNTGELFF
>15|TRBV7-2|TRBJ1-5|.|.
TGTGCCAGCAGCCGGGGGGGCGGGAGCAATCAGCCCCAGCATTTT
CASSRGGGSNQPQHF
>16|TRBV10-3|TRBJ2-7|TRBD2|few
TGTGCCATCAGCGGACTAGCGGGGGGCGCGTCCTACGAGCAGTACTTC
CAISGLAGGASYEQYF
>15|TRBV7-3|TRBJ1-1|.|.
TGTGCCAGCAGCTTAAACTCGGGACACAACACTGAAGCTTTCTTT
CASSLNSGHNTEAFF
>16|TRBV10-3|TRBJ2-3|.|few
TGTGCCATCAGCCGCCTATCTGAGGTCGGCACAGATACGCAGTATTTT
CAISRLSEVGTDTQYF
>15|TRBV4-1|TRBJ1-3|.|.
TGCGCCAGCAGCCAAGAGGGGGCCCCTGGAAACACCATATATTTT
CASSQEGAPGNTIYF
>16|TRBV4-3|TRBJ1-6|.|medium-sized
TGCGCCAGCAGCCAAGATGGGGAGGGTGGAGGGTCACCCCTCCACTTT
CASSQDGEGGGSPLHF
>14|TRBV7-9|TRBJ2-3|TRBD2|once
TGTGCCAGCAGCCTCGGACTAGCTCCAGATACGCAGTATTTT
CASSLGLAPDTQYF